Below, 10 T cell receptor beta chains from the same sample are listed, as sequenced in a study of CD4 and CD8 cells across lung adenocarcinoma regions. TCRdb independently ran MiXCR on the PCR reads; one entry per CDR3 protein. This repertoire shows some 20,000 distinct CDR3 sequences, about 46% found once; its top ten account for roughly a fifth. What was sequenced was CD4+ T cells from the margin of a lung tumor. These receptors were collected from a male donor with lung adenocarcinoma. The CD4 and CD8 labels of this study may be unreliable.

This clonotype was seen repeatedly, ten times or more. J is TRBJ1-2 and V is TRBV3-1, with 7 bases matching TRBD1. Trimming removed 2 bases from V and 0 bases from J; junction bases left unmatched: 3. The CDR3 is made up of 15 amino acids. CDR1 is LGHDT and CDR2 is YNNKEL in the germline V gene (reference sequence). The CDR3: CASSQSGTANYGYTF. Written as DNA, the CDR3 is TGTGCCAGCAGCCAATCCGGGACAGCTAACTATGGCTACACCTTC.

This clonotype has only a few counts. The chain uses TRBV29-1 and TRBJ1-5, with D perhaps TRBD1 (6 bases). CDR3 length: 13 amino acids. Germline V gives CDR1 SQVTM, CDR2 ANQGSEA. V dropped 3 bases and J dropped 2 bases, with 8 bases sitting between them. CDR3 DNA: TGCAGCGTTGAGGCAGGGGGCAATCAGCCCCAGCATTTT. The encoded protein is CSVEAGGNQPQHF.

The rearrangement links TRBV6-1 to TRBJ2-5, with TRBD1 matching over 9 bases. The ends lost 6 bases at V and 5 bases at J; junction bases unmatched: 10. The CDR3 covers 15 residues. Germline CDR1 MNHNS, CDR2 SASEGT. The CDR3 nucleotides read TGTGCCAGCAGACCCCGGGACAGGGTGGTGGAGACCCAGTACTTC. As protein: CASRPRDRVVETQYF.

The chain combines TRBV4-2 with TRBJ2-7, with TRBD2 identical over 9 bases. The V gene's germline CDR1 is LGHNA and CDR2 YNFKEQ. V dropped 2 bases and J dropped 2; count of bases not matched to a gene: 1. The CDR3 loop spans 14 amino acids. The chain's CDR3 is CASSQTSGPYEQYF. The CDR3, as DNA: TGTGCCAGCAGCCAAACTAGCGGGCCCTACGAGCAGTACTTC.

V gene TRBV29-1 combines with J gene TRBJ1-4, with a weak D call TRBD1 (5 bases). V was clipped by 0 bases and J by 8 bases, with 13 bases between them. Germline CDR1 is SQVTM and CDR2 is ANQGSEA. This CDR3 comprises 14 residues. This CDR3 reads CSVEDLGDGEKLFF. The CDR3 DNA is TGCAGCGTTGAAGATCTTGGGGACGGGGAAAAACTGTTTTTT.

The chain employs TRBV6-1 and TRBJ2-1, with 8 nucleotides matching TRBD2. This CDR3 has 12 residues. Germline values: CDR1 MNHNS, CDR2 SASEGT. With V trimmed by 5 bases and J by 10 bases, 4 bases remained unmatched. CDR3 amino acids: CASSQTSAEQFF. The CDR3 bases are TGTGCCAGCAGTCAGACTAGCGCGGAGCAGTTCTTC.

About this clonotype: This may arise from a read error, as a much more abundant clone is one base away. V gene TRBV6-5 combines with J gene TRBJ1-5; D unresolved. CDR1 and CDR2 (germline): MNHEY, SVGAGI. This CDR3 is 13 amino acids long. CDR3 sequence: CASSSFLGQPQNF. Here the CDR3 DNA reads TGTGCCAGCAGTTCATTCCTTGGGCAGCCCCAGAATTTT.

At least ten counts were recorded for this clonotype. The chain is built from TRBV4-1 and TRBJ2-5, with 11 bases that match TRBD1. The V and J ends lost 5 bases and 2 bases, in that order; junction bases with no gene match: 4. Germline V gene data show CDR1 as MGHRA and CDR2 as YSYEKL. The CDR3 runs to 15 residues. CDR3 sequence: CASSYGQGAQETQYF. The CDR3 nucleotides read TGCGCCAGCAGCTATGGACAGGGGGCACAAGAGACCCAGTACTTC.

At least ten counts were recorded for this clonotype. The J gene is TRBJ1-2, the V gene TRBV6-5, with a weak D call TRBD1 (6 bases). V was shortened by 6 bases and J by 5 bases, with 16 bases between the two germline ends. Germline V CDR1 and CDR2: MNHEY, SVGAGI. This CDR3 comprises 14 residues. This CDR3 is CASRSGAFGYGYTF. Here the CDR3 DNA reads TGTGCCAGCAGATCAGGGGCCTTCGGATATGGCTACACCTTC.

This clonotype has ten or more counts. This sequence joins TRBV6-1 and TRBJ2-1; D is possibly TRBD1 or TRBD2 (6 bases each). The J call may not be correct, given that the DNA end is closer to TRBJ2-7. Germline V gene lookup returns CDR1 MNHNS and CDR2 SASEGT. The CDR3 runs to 12 residues. The CDR3 coding sequence is TGTGCCGGAAGGGGGGAGCGTCGGGAGCAGTACTTC. It specifies CAGRGERREQYF.